Described below is a single TCR beta chain sequence and its context. The CDR3 length is 15 residues. From germline, CDR1 is SGHTA and CDR2 FQGNSA. Trimming pared 5 bases from V and 0 bases from J, leaving 14 bases between. The protocol was immunoSEQ multiplex PCR, while the TCRdb copy is restricted to in-frame clones and leaves out a portion. Of fewer than 50,000 clones in the sample, approximately 93% were seen once. The data belong to a study of T cell changes during pregnancy in multiple sclerosis. Sample: CD4+ T cells from peripheral blood mononuclear cells, taken in the third trimester of pregnancy. The rearrangement uses TRBV7-2 and TRBJ2-7; D possibly corresponds to TRBD2 (5 bases). This clonotype originated in a female donor with multiple sclerosis, enrolled in a pregnancy study. CDR3: CASSPRAGGSYEQYF. The DNA of the CDR3 is TGTGCCAGCAGCCCACGGGCGGGCGGCTCCTACGAGCAGTACTTC. Looking up the rest from reference TRBV7-2 and TRBJ2-7 gives the full variable domain: GAGVSQSPSNKVTEKGKDVELRCDPISGHTALYWYRQSLGQGLEFLIYFQGNSAPDKSGLPSDRFSAERTGGSVSTLTIQRTQQEDSAVYLCASSPRAGGSYEQYFGPGTRLTVT.